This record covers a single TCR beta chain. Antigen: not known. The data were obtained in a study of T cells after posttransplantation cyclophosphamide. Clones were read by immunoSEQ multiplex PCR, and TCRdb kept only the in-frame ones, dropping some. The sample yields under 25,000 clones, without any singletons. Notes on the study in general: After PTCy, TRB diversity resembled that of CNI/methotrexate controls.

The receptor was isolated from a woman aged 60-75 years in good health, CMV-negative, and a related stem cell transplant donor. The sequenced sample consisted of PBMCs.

Here the CDR3 DNA reads TGTGCCAGCAGCGTAGGCGCGGGGGGCATTGAGACCCAGTACTTC. Its translation: CASSVGAGGIETQYF. The chain couples TRBV9 to TRBJ2-5, with TRBD2 matching 8 bases. The CDR3 loop spans 15 amino acids. Germline CDR1 and CDR2: SGDLS and YYNGEE. V lost 0 bases to trimming and J lost 5 bases; unmatched junction nucleotides: 6.